These 32 T cell receptor beta chains originate from one sample sequenced in a study of Ad26.COV2.S vaccination and SARS-CoV-2 variants. Sample treatment: around 19 received Ad26.COV2.S at low or high dose, single or two shots; roughly five received placebo; per-sample allocation not given. It was on day 63 after the first vaccine or placebo injection that samples were taken. The repertoire was sequenced with immunoSEQ multiplex PCR; TCRdb's copy has only in-frame clones and lacks some. There are around 320,000 clones in the sample; 70% to 90% occur only once, and under 2% lies in the top ten. The specimen comprised peripheral blood, sampled in a trial of Ad26.COV2.S vaccine versus placebo. The source of these receptors is a person aged 18-65 years who received the Ad26.COV2.S COVID-19 vaccine or a placebo.

This chain uses TRBV27 with TRBJ1-5; D gene unclear. CDR3 length equals 15 residues. The ends were cut back, 2 bases at V and 1 base at J, with 9 bases in the middle. Per germline, CDR1 MNHEY and CDR2 SMNVEV (reference sequence). The CDR3 nucleotides read TGTGCCAGCAGTTTAAATGCGTACAGCAATCAGCCCCAGCATTTT. It is translated as CASSLNAYSNQPQHF.

J is TRBJ2-3 and V is TRBV7-2; TRBD2 agrees at 8 bases. The CDR3 contains 14 residues. Germline lookup yields CDR1 SGHTA and CDR2 FQGNSA. J gave up 1 base and V 5 bases, and 2 bases lay outside the gene matches. CDR3 sequence (DNA): TGTGCCAGCAGCAAAGCGGGGGGCACAGATACGCAGTATTTT. As protein: CASSKAGGTDTQYF.

CDR3 sequence: CASSQEDTAGARITDTQYF. The CDR3, as DNA: TGCGCCAGCAGCCAAGAGGACACAGCGGGGGCCAGGATCACAGATACGCAGTATTTT. The rearrangement links TRBV4-3 to TRBJ2-3, with 8 nucleotides matching TRBD2. This CDR3 comprises 19 residues. The J segment lost 2 bases and the V segment lost 0 bases, leaving 13 bases of the junction unmatched. Germline CDR1 reads LGHNA; CDR2 reads YSLEER.

The rearrangement links TRBV7-9 to TRBJ1-2; D is perhaps TRBD1 (6 bases). The CDR3 is made up of 18 amino acids. Trimming took 5 bases from V and 4 from J, leaving 26 bases between them. Per germline, CDR1 SEHNR and CDR2 FQNEAQ (reference sequence). The CDR3 sequence is CASSRRGGTTRFPYGYTF. The CDR3 region has the DNA TGTGCCAGCAGCCGTCGAGGGGGGACAACTCGTTTCCCCTATGGCTACACCTTC.

Here the CDR3 reads CASGSGNTIYF. DNA of the CDR3: TGTGCCAGTGGGTCCGGAAACACCATATATTTT. This chain connects TRBV3-1 (or the pseudogene TRBV3-2) to TRBJ1-3, with unresolved D. Germline lookup yields CDR1 LGHDT and CDR2 YNNKEL (reference sequence). CDR3 length equals 11 residues. V was pared by 9 bases and J by 4 bases, with 7 bases between.

In the case of this clone: The sample carries other DNA sequences with the same CDR3. The chain couples TRBV12-3 or TRBV12-4 to TRBJ1-2, with D hard to call. Trimming pared 3 bases from V and 5 bases from J, leaving 7 bases between. The CDR3 is 12 residues long. The CDR3 DNA reads TGTGCCAGCAGTTTTCGGGATTATGGCTACACCTTC. It codes for CASSFRDYGYTF.

The chain uses TRBV4-1 and TRBJ2-5; D may be TRBD2 (6 bases). V shed 3 bases and J shed 4 bases, with 9 bases lying between them. Germline loops: CDR1 MGHRA, CDR2 YSYEKL. The CDR3 runs 13 residues. The CDR3 here is CASSQPGRETQYF. DNA of the CDR3: TGCGCCAGCAGCCAGCCCGGGAGAGAGACCCAGTACTTC.

The CDR3 DNA reads as TGTGCCTGGAGTGTGGGTTGGGGGGCCGGGGAGCTGTTTTTT. The encoded protein is CAWSVGWGAGELFF. This rearrangement joins TRBV30 to TRBJ2-2; perhaps TRBD2 as D (6 bases). The germline gives CDR1 GTSNPN, CDR2 SVGIG (reference sequence). The CDR3 runs 14 residues. V lost 0 bases and J 6 bases, leaving 11 bases between the germline ends.

V usage is TRBV4-3 and J usage is TRBJ1-5; D is perhaps TRBD1 (5 bases). V dropped 0 bases and J dropped 0 bases, with 18 bases sitting between them. Germline CDR1 and CDR2: LGHNA and YSLEER. This CDR3 contains 19 residues. The CDR3 sequence is CASSQDTRGGGGSNQPQHF. The CDR3 nucleotides read TGCGCCAGCAGCCAAGATACGCGGGGCGGGGGGGGTAGCAATCAGCCCCAGCATTTT.

The V gene is TRBV7-2, the J gene TRBJ2-4; 7 bases map to TRBD1. The CDR3 has 14 residues. Germline CDR1 reads SGHTA; CDR2 reads FQGNSA. The V gene end was trimmed by 5 bases and the J gene end by 2 bases; junction bases not matched to a gene: 3. CDR3 loop: CASSQQGTKNIQYF. Here the CDR3 DNA reads TGTGCCAGCAGCCAACAGGGGACCAAAAACATTCAGTACTTC.

The chain is built from TRBV7-9 and TRBJ2-1, with D unresolved. This CDR3 comprises 13 residues. With 0 bases removed from V and 13 bases from J, the gap between germline ends came to 13 bases. Germline values: CDR1 SEHNR, CDR2 FQNEAQ (reference sequence). The CDR3 DNA sequence: TGTGCCAGCAGCTTAGCTGGTGGTGGTCATCAGTTCTTC. Translating gives CASSLAGGGHQFF.

The rearrangement links TRBV5-1 to TRBJ1-2, with a weak D call TRBD1 (6 bases). Germline CDR1 reads SGHRS; CDR2 reads YFSETQ. Trimming cost V 4 bases and J 4 bases, with 11 bases left between them. The CDR3 has 13 amino acids. CDR3 in amino acids: CASSTGTPYGYTF. The DNA for the CDR3 is TGCGCCAGCAGCACGGGGACACCCTATGGCTACACCTTC.

The chain carries TRBV27 and TRBJ2-1, with D maybe TRBD1 (5 bases). V was pared by 4 bases and J by 4 bases, with 14 bases between. Germline loops: CDR1 MNHEY, CDR2 SMNVEV (reference sequence). CDR3 length equals 15 residues. CDR3 loop: CASSSAGPRYNEQFF. The CDR3 bases are TGTGCCAGCAGTTCCGCAGGGCCTAGATACAATGAGCAGTTCTTC.

Only a few counts were recorded for this clone. The chain has TRBV21-1 and TRBJ1-2; TRBD1, as called in the table, went unchecked against the DNA. TRBV21-1 is classified as a pseudogene. The CDR3 runs to 12 residues. The CDR3 sequence is CASSWDRGGYTF. CDR3 in DNA: TGTGCCAGCAGCTGGGACAGGGGTGGCTACACCTTC.

This chain links TRBV19 with TRBJ2-7, with 8 bases lining up with TRBD1. CDR1 is LNHDA and CDR2 is SQIVND in the germline V gene (reference sequence). With 1 base clipped from V and 2 bases from J, the junction kept 7 bases outside the gene matches. The CDR3 runs 16 residues. CDR3 coding DNA: TGTGCCAGTAGTATAGCGCCCGGGACAGGTACCTACGAGCAGTACTTC. Encoded protein: CASSIAPGTGTYEQYF.

This chain's CDR3 is CASSSIRVGTEAFF. The CDR3 DNA reads as TGTGCCAGCAGCTCTATCAGGGTAGGAACTGAAGCTTTCTTT. The J gene is TRBJ1-1, the V gene TRBV5-5; D might be TRBD1 (5 bases). V lost 3 bases and J 5 bases, leaving 14 bases between the germline ends. The CDR3 loop spans 14 amino acids. Germline CDR1 SGHKS, CDR2 YYEKEE (reference sequence).

The chain joins TRBV29-1 to TRBJ1-2, with TRBD1 identical over 8 bases. Germline CDR1 SQVTM, CDR2 ANQGSEA. V shed 2 bases and J 7 bases; nucleotides not matched to a gene: 6. The CDR3 consists of 13 residues. CDR3 amino acids: CSVEPDRGGGYTF. The CDR3 region has the DNA TGCAGCGTTGAACCCGACAGGGGAGGTGGCTACACCTTC.

In regard to this clone: The identical CDR3 is also encoded by other nucleotide sequences in the sample. This chain uses TRBV6-5 with TRBJ2-7; TRBD1 aligns across 8 bases. CDR3 length: 14 residues. Germline values: CDR1 MNHEY, CDR2 SVGAGI. V gave up 6 bases and J gave up 1 base; unmatched junction bases: 5. Written as DNA, the CDR3 is TGTGCCAGCAGAGGACAGGGTGGATCCTACGAGCAGTACTTC. It yields the protein CASRGQGGSYEQYF.

The gene calls are TRBV2 and TRBJ1-6; TRBD1 aligns across 7 bases. Germline loops: CDR1 SNHLY, CDR2 FYNNEI. CDR3 length: 16 amino acids. The V and J ends lost 7 bases and 8 bases, in that order; junction bases with no gene match: 14. Here the CDR3 DNA reads TGTGCCAGCACACGTGAGACCGGGACAGAATATTCACCCCTCCACTTT. Residues: CASTRETGTEYSPLHF.

The chain links TRBV12-5 to TRBJ1-5; D gene unclear. There are 10 residues in the CDR3. The germline V gene encodes CDR1 LGHNT and CDR2 FRNRAP. The V and J ends lost 8 bases and 9 bases respectively, with 8 bases between them. The CDR3 DNA reads as TGTGCTAGTCAAGTTAGGCCCCAGCATTTT. Protein sequence: CASQVRPQHF.

The chain uses TRBV7-6 and TRBJ1-1, with 12 positions matching TRBD1. Germline assignment: CDR1 SGHVS and CDR2 FNYEAQ. V dropped 4 bases and J dropped 1; count of bases not matched to a gene: 7. This CDR3 region has 17 residues. CDR3 nucleotides: TGTGCCAGCAGCTCCCGGGACAGGGGGCGCGGGAACACTGAAGCTTTCTTT. Amino acids: CASSSRDRGRGNTEAFF. The full variable domain, completed using reference TRBV7-6 and TRBJ1-1, is GAGVSQSPRYKVTKRGQDVALRCDPISGHVSLYWYRQALGQGPEFLTYFNYEAQQDKSGLPNDRFSAERPEGSISTLTIQRTEQRDSAMYRCASSSRDRGRGNTEAFFGQGTRLTVV.

This rearrangement joins TRBV5-1 to TRBJ2-1, with D possibly matching TRBD1 (6 bases). Deletions cut 4 bases from V and 0 bases from J, with 11 bases between. CDR3 length: 15 residues. Germline V lookup: CDR1 SGHRS, CDR2 YFSETQ. The CDR3 DNA reads TGCGCCAGCAGCCGAGGGACAACCTCCTACAATGAGCAGTTCTTC. Amino acid sequence: CASSRGTTSYNEQFF.

The rearrangement links TRBV7-2 to TRBJ1-1; D may be TRBD1 (6 bases). Per germline, CDR1 SGHTA and CDR2 FQGNSA. V lost 2 bases and J 1 base, leaving 11 bases between the germline ends. The CDR3 contains 15 residues. The CDR3: CASSLYLGGNTEAFF. CDR3 nucleotides: TGTGCCAGCAGCTTATACCTAGGGGGGAACACTGAAGCTTTCTTT.

The V and J genes are TRBV7-2 and TRBJ1-4; 10 nucleotides agree with TRBD1. CDR1 is SGHTA and CDR2 is FQGNSA in the germline V gene. The CDR3 runs to 17 residues. J gave up 2 bases and V 4 bases, and 7 bases lay outside the gene matches. The CDR3 coding sequence is TGTGCCAGCAGCTCCCGACAGGGGGCTCAGACTAATGAAAAACTGTTTTTT. It translates to CASSSRQGAQTNEKLFF.

The rearrangement uses TRBV5-1 and TRBJ2-5; TRBD2 matches 12 bases. Per the germline V gene, CDR1 is SGHRS and CDR2 is YFSETQ. V shed 5 bases and J 6 bases; nucleotides not matched to a gene: 8. The CDR3 is 15 residues long. The CDR3 DNA reads as TGCGCCAGCAGGGACGCTAGCGGGGGGGTAAAGACCCAGTACTTC. This gives the protein CASRDASGGVKTQYF.

The V and J genes are TRBV11-2 and TRBJ2-2; tentative D call: TRBD1 (5 bases). There are 15 residues in the CDR3. V was trimmed by 0 bases and J by 1 base, leaving 6 bases between them. Germline CDR1 SGHAT, CDR2 FQNNGV. In DNA form, the CDR3 reads TGTGCCAGCAGCTTAGAAAGGGGGAACACCGGGGAGCTGTTTTTT. Translation: CASSLERGNTGELFF.

The V and J genes are TRBV3-1 (or the pseudogene TRBV3-2) and TRBJ1-2; D is perhaps TRBD1 (5 bases). V lost 4 bases to trimming and J lost 4 bases, with 10 bases between them. The germline V gene has CDR1 LGHDT and CDR2 YNNKEL (reference sequence). The CDR3 sequence is 13 residues long. The CDR3 DNA sequence: TGTGCCAGCAGCCCGTGGGACGCCTATGGCTACACCTTC. Translated: CASSPWDAYGYTF.

CDR3 coding DNA: TGTGCCAGCAGTGAAAATCAGCGGGGGGGCAGTACAGATACGCAGTATTTT. Protein product: CASSENQRGGSTDTQYF. This sequence joins TRBV9 and TRBJ2-3; 10 bases line up with TRBD2. The CDR3 totals 17 residues. CDR1 is SGDLS, CDR2 YYNGEE, per germline. The junction had 12 bases not matched to a gene; V was cut back by 5 bases and J by 3 bases.

The rearrangement uses TRBV5-6 and TRBJ1-2; D ambiguous. The germline CDR1 and CDR2 sequences are SGHDT and YYEEEE. This CDR3 spans 13 amino acids. The V end was cut by 2 bases, the J end by 2 bases, with 7 bases between. The CDR3 region is CASSFTENYGYTF. For the CDR3, the DNA is TGTGCCAGCAGCTTTACAGAGAACTATGGCTACACCTTC.

The chain joins TRBV4-1 to TRBJ1-5, with D uncertain. Germline V lookup: CDR1 MGHRA, CDR2 YSYEKL. CDR3 length: 13 amino acids. V was trimmed by 3 bases and J by 4 bases, leaving 7 bases between them. CDR3 region: CASSQNYNQPQHF. The CDR3 DNA reads as TGCGCCAGCAGCCAGAATTATAATCAGCCCCAGCATTTT.

At least ten counts were recorded for this clone. The J gene is TRBJ2-7, the V gene TRBV14, with 9 bases fitting TRBD2. The germline CDR1 and CDR2 sequences are SGHDN and FVKESK. There are 15 residues in the CDR3. The V and J ends lost 0 bases and 4 bases, in that order; junction bases with no gene match: 4. The DNA for the CDR3 is TGTGCCAGCAGCCAAGAGCGCGGGAGGGGATACGAGCAGTACTTC. Protein: CASSQERGRGYEQYF.

Regarding this clone: The junction shows a germline mismatch at one end, possibly a read error. The V gene is TRBV15, the J gene TRBJ1-1; D is uncertain. The CDR3 has 12 amino acids. In germline, CDR1 is LNHNV, CDR2 YYDKDF (reference sequence). CDR3: CATSRDSLDQAW. CDR3 sequence (DNA): TGTGCCACCAGCAGAGATTCATTGGACCAGGCGTGG. Combining the CDR3 with reference TRBV15 and TRBJ1-1 gives the whole variable domain DAMVIQNPRYQVTQFGKPVTLSCSQTLNHNVMYWYQQKSSQAPKLLFHYYDKDFNNEADTPDNFQSRRPNTSFCFLDIRSPGLGDTAMYLCATSRDSLDQAWGQGTRLTVV.